This TCR beta chain is drawn from a study of PD-1 blockade in mismatch repair-deficient tumors. Germline V gene sequence: CDR1 MNHNS, CDR2 SASEGT. Trimming took 1 base from V and 0 from J; bases not matched to a gene: 3. The CDR3 length is 18 residues. Regarding time point: archival surgical resection tumor tissue. Tumor tissue came from archival surgical resections of three responders. Profiling relied on immunoSEQ multiplex PCR, and the TCRdb table lists in-frame clones only, not all of them. Here the sample spans about 3,500 clones, around 78% being singletons. The receptor comes from an adult with mismatch repair-deficient cancer. The chain combines TRBV6-1 with TRBJ2-2; 12 bases align to TRBD2. The sample here was primary tumor tissue, taken from a patient treated with pembrolizumab. The CDR3 here is CASSEGLAGVPNTGELFF. The DNA of the CDR3 is TGTGCCAGCAGTGAAGGACTAGCGGGAGTTCCGAACACCGGGGAGCTGTTTTTT.